This T cell receptor beta chain was retrieved from a study of vaccination effects on CD4 cells after COVID-19. This CDR3 is 14 amino acids long. Deletions cut 1 base from V and 7 bases from J, with 8 bases between. The germline gives CDR1 MNHEY, CDR2 SMNVEV (reference sequence). Under the ViraFEST assay, PBMC were stimulated with viral peptide pools so that antigen-specific CD4+ T cells expanded. Sequencing was performed afterwards. Once cultured for approximately eleven days, the cells underwent separation to obtain CD4+ T cells. Nucleocapsid antibodies were negative in the vaccine recipients, who had never had SARS-CoV-2 infection. Sequenced by immunoSEQ multiplex PCR; TCRdb stores in-frame clones only, minus some. The table lists tens of thousands of clones, roughly 70% of them singletons. This clone was observed a handful of times. Its matching antigen is unknown.

The chain couples TRBV27 to TRBJ1-6, with a tentative D call TRBD1 (5 bases). This TCR derives from a human donor who received a COVID-19 vaccine. This sample comprised CD4+ T cells from PBMCs cultured with SARS-CoV-2 spike peptides, obtained before COVID-19 vaccination. Written as DNA, the CDR3 is TGTGCCAGCAGTTTATTGGGGGAGAATTCACCCCTCCACTTT. This gives the protein CASSLLGENSPLHF.